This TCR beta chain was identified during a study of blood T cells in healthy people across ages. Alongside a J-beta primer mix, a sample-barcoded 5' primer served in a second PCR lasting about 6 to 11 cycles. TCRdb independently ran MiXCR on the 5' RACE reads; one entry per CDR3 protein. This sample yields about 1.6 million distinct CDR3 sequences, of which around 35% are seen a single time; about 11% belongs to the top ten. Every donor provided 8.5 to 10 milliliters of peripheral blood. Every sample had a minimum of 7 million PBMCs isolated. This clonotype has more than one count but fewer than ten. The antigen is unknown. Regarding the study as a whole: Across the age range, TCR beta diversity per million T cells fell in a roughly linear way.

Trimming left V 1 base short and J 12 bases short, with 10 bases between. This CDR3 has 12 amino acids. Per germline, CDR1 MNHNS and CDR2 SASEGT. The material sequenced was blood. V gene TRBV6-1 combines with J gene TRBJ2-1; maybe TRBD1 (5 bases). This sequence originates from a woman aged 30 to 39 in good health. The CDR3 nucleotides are TGTGCCAGCAGTGAAGGACAGTCAGGGCAGTTCTTC. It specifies CASSEGQSGQFF.